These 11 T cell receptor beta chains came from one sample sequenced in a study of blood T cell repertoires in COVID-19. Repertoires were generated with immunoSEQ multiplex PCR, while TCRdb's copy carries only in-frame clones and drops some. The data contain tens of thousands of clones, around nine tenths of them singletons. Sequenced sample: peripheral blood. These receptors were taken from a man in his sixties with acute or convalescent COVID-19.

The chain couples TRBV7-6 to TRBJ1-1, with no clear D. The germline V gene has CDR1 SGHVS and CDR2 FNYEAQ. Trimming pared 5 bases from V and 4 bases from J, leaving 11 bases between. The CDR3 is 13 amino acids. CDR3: CASSPQDITEAFF. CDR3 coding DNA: TGTGCCAGCAGCCCCCAGGATATCACTGAAGCTTTCTTT. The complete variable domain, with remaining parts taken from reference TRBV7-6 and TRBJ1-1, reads GAGVSQSPRYKVTKRGQDVALRCDPISGHVSLYWYRQALGQGPEFLTYFNYEAQQDKSGLPNDRFSAERPEGSISTLTIQRTEQRDSAMYRCASSPQDITEAFFGQGTRLTVV.

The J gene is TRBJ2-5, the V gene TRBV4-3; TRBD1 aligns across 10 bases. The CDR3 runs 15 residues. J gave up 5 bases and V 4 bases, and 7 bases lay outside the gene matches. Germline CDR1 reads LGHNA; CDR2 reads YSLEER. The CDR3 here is CASSLVPDRGETQYF. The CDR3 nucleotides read TGCGCCAGCAGCCTTGTACCGGACAGGGGGGAGACCCAGTACTTC.

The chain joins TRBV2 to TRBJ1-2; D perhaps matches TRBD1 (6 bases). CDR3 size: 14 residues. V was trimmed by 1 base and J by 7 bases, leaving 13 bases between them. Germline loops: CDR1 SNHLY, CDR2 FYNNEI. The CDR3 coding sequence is TGTGCCAGCAGTGAAGATGGCAGGGGACGTGGCTACACCTTC. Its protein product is CASSEDGRGRGYTF. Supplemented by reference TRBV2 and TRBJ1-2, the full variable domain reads EPEVTQTPSHQVTQMGQEVILRCVPISNHLYFYWYRQILGQKVEFLVSFYNNEISEKSEIFDDQFSVERPDGSNFTLKIRSTKLEDSAMYFCASSEDGRGRGYTFGSGTRLTVV.

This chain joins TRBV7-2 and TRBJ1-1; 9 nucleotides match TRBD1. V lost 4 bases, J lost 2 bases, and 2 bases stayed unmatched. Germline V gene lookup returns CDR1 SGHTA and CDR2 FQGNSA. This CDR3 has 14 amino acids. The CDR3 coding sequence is TGTGCCAGCAGCTGGGGACAGGGTAACACTGAAGCTTTCTTT. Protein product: CASSWGQGNTEAFF.

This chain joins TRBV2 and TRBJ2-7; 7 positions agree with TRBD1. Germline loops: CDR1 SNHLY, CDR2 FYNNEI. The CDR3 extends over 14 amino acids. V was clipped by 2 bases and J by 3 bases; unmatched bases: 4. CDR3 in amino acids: CASSEQTGSYEQYF. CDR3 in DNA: TGTGCCAGCAGTGAACAGACAGGGAGCTACGAGCAGTACTTC.

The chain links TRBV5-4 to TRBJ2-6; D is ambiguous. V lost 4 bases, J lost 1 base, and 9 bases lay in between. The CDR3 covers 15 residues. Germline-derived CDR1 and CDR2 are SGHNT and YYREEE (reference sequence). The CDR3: CASSPGNSGANVLTF. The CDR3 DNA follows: TGTGCCAGCAGCCCCGGTAATTCTGGGGCCAACGTCCTGACTTTC.

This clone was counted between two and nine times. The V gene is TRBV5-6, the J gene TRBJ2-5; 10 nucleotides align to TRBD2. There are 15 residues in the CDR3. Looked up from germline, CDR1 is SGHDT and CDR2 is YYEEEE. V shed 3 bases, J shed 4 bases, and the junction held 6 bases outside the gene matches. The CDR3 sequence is CASSSRLAGRETQYF. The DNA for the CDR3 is TGTGCCAGCAGCTCCCGACTAGCGGGTAGAGAGACCCAGTACTTC.

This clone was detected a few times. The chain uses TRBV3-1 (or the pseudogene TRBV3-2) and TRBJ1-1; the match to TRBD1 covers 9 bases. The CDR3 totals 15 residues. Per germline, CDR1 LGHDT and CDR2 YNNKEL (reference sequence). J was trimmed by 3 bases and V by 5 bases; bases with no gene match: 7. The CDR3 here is CASSNPQGADTEAFF. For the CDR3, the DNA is TGTGCCAGCAGCAACCCACAGGGGGCTGACACTGAAGCTTTCTTT.

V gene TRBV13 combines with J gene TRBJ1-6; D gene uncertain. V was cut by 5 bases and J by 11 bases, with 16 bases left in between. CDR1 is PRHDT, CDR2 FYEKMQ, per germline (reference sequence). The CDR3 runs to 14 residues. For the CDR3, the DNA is TGTGCCAGCAGCCGTAGGGAGGAAAGTGCACCCCTCCACTTT. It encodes CASSRREESAPLHF.

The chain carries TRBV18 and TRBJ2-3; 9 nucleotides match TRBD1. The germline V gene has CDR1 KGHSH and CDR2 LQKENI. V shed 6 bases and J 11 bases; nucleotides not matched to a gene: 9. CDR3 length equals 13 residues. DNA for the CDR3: TGTGCCAGCTCCCTTAGGACAGGGGACGAGCAGTATTTT. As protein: CASSLRTGDEQYF.

CDR3 protein: CASSLQGGTEAFF. The CDR3 region has the DNA TGTGCCAGCAGCCTACAGGGGGGCACTGAAGCTTTCTTT. This rearrangement joins TRBV3-1 (or the pseudogene TRBV3-2) to TRBJ1-1; 8 bases map to TRBD1. The CDR3 loop spans 13 amino acids. Germline assignment: CDR1 LGHDT and CDR2 YNNKEL (reference sequence). V was pared by 4 bases and J by 4 bases, with 2 bases of the junction left unmatched.